This T cell receptor (beta chain) was sequenced for a study of shared clonotypes between healthy human individuals. This clone was picked up a small number of times. V shed 6 bases and J 0 bases; nucleotides not matched to a gene: 4. CDR1 and CDR2 (germline): SGHVS, FNYEAQ. This CDR3 is 14 amino acids long. Caucasian adults living in Nashville, Tennessee, provided all samples. When samples were unsorted, approximately 90 million PBMCs were used for genomic DNA. Unsorted PBMC DNA went through sequencing on ten immunoSEQ deep assay plates. Original analysis: For the immunoSEQ data, sequences were junction-only without quality scores, so filtering differed. Profiling relied on immunoSEQ multiplex PCR, and the TCRdb table lists in-frame clones only, not all of them. V and J calls and clone size are given by that table; D and trimming were obtained from the DNA. The sample includes roughly 500,000 clones, about 84% of them seen just once.

The sequenced material came from PBMCs. The origin of this receptor is a woman aged 40 to 55 in good health. Some clones in this sample may be carry-over from other donors' samples. The gene calls are TRBV7-6 and TRBJ2-7; 8 positions match TRBD2. The CDR3 loop is CASRPGTSSYEQYF. Written as DNA, the CDR3 is TGTGCCAGCAGGCCCGGGACTAGCTCCTACGAGCAGTACTTC.